The 6 T cell receptor beta chains in this list originate from one sample, sequenced in a study of control samples from healthy donors and cancer patients. Assay: immunoSEQ multiplex PCR; the TCRdb copy retains only in-frame clones and omits some. The sample yields 90,000 to 110,000 clones, 83% seen once. Source material: blood. These receptors were obtained from a woman aged 50 to 65 in good health.

CDR3 sequence reads: CASSLDSREQYF. The CDR3 DNA reads as TGTGCCAGCAGCTTAGATAGTCGGGAGCAGTACTTC. The chain has TRBV11-3 and TRBJ2-7, with unresolved D. Germline lookup yields CDR1 SGHNT and CDR2 YENEEA. This CDR3 region has 12 residues. The V end was cut by 0 bases, the J end by 7 bases, with 7 bases between.

The genes are TRBV25-1 and TRBJ1-2; D may be TRBD1 (5 bases). Germline values: CDR1 MGHDK, CDR2 SYGVNS. Trimming took off 5 bases at V and 5 bases at J, with 6 bases between the two ends. There are 11 residues in the CDR3. The CDR3: CASSQGYGYTF. CDR3 DNA: TGTGCCAGCAGTCAGGGATATGGCTACACCTTC.

CDR3 residues: CASSQEDFRGKNTGELFF. The CDR3 region has the DNA TGTGCCAGCAGCCAAGAAGACTTCAGGGGCAAGAACACCGGGGAGCTGTTTTTT. The chain recombines TRBV14 with TRBJ2-2, with TRBD1 as a possible D gene (6 bases). The germline V and J ends were trimmed by 0 bases and 1 base, with 15 bases remaining between them. The CDR3 is 18 amino acids. CDR1 and CDR2 from the germline V gene are SGHDN and FVKESK.

This chain joins TRBV3-1 (or the pseudogene TRBV3-2) and TRBJ1-1; D not certain. This CDR3 is built from 13 residues. With 5 bases removed from V and 7 bases from J, the gap between germline ends came to 14 bases. CDR1 is LGHDT and CDR2 is YNNKEL in the germline V gene (reference sequence). The CDR3 here is CASSDGSLYEAFF. In DNA form, the CDR3 reads TGTGCCAGCAGCGACGGATCCCTCTATGAAGCTTTCTTT.

The chain joins TRBV19 to TRBJ2-1; D may match TRBD1 or TRBD2 (5 bases each). The V and J ends lost 6 bases and 2 bases respectively, with 14 bases between them. In germline, CDR1 is LNHDA, CDR2 SQIVND (reference sequence). The CDR3 covers 15 residues. CDR3 DNA: TGTGCCAGTAGATTCTCCCGGGACCCCTACAATGAGCAGTTCTTC. It translates to CASRFSRDPYNEQFF. Together with reference TRBV19 and TRBJ2-1, the CDR3 gives the full variable domain: DGGITQSPKYLFRKEGQNVTLSCEQNLNHDAMYWYRQDPGQGLRLIYYSQIVNDFQKGDIAEGYSVSREKKESFPLTVTSAQKNPTAFYLCASRFSRDPYNEQFFGPGTRLTVL.

J is TRBJ2-7 and V is TRBV9; possibly TRBD1 for D (6 bases). Trimming shortened V by 0 bases and J by 1 base, and 8 bases separated the two germline ends. This CDR3 comprises 14 residues. CDR1 and CDR2 (germline): SGDLS, YYNGEE. The CDR3 DNA is TGTGCCAGCAGCGTAGCAGGGGAATCCTACGAGCAGTACTTC. This translates into CASSVAGESYEQYF.